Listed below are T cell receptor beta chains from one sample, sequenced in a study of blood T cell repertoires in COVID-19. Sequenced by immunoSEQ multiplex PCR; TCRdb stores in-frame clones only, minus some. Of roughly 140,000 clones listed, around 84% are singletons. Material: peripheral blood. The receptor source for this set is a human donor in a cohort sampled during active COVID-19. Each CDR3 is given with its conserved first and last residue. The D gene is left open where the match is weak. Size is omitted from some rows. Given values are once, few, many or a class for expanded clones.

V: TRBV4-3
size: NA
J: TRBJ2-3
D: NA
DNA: TGCGCCAGCAGCCAAGCGTGGGAGCACCAGGGGACAGATACGCAGTATTTT
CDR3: CASSQAWEHQGTDTQYF

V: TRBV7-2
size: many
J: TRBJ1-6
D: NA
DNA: TGTGCCAGCAGCTTGACAGCGAATAATTCACCCCTCCACTTT
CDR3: CASSLTANNSPLHF

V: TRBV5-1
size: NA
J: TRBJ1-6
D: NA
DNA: TGCGCCAGCAGCTTGCAGGAAAGCTCCTATAATTCACCCCTCCACTTT
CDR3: CASSLQESSYNSPLHF

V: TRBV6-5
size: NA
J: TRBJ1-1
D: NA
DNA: TGTGCCAGCAGCTTGAGGGACACTGAAGCTTTCTTT
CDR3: CASSLRDTEAFF

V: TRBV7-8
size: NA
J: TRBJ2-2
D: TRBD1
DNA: TGTGCCAGCAGGTTGACAGGGGTGGGCACCGGGGAGCTGTTTTTT
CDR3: CASRLTGVGTGELFF

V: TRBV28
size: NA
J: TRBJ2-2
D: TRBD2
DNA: TGTGCCAGCAGTTCTGGACTAGCGACCGGGGAGCTGTTTTTT
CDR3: CASSSGLATGELFF

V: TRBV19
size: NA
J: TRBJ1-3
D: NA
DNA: TGTGCCAGTAGTACCCGAGGCTCTGGAAACACCATATATTTT
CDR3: CASSTRGSGNTIYF

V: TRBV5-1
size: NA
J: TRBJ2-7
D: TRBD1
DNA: TGCGCCAGCATGCGACAGGGTTCCTACGAGCAGTACTTC
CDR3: CASMRQGSYEQYF

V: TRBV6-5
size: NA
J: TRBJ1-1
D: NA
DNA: TGTGCCAGCAGTTACTCATGGATGCTAGAAACTGAAGCTTTCTTT
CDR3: CASSYSWMLETEAFF

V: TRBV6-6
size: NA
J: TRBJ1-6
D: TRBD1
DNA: TGTGCCAGCAGTGGGACAGGGGATAATTCACCCCTCCACTTT
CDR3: CASSGTGDNSPLHF

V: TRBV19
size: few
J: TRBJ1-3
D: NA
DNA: TGTGCCAGTACCCCAAGCACCGTCGTGAGCACCATATATTTT
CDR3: CASTPSTVVSTIYF

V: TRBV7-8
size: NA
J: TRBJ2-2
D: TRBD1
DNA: TGTGCCAGCAGCCCGAGGGACAGGCGCAACACCGGGGAGCTGTTTTTT
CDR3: CASSPRDRRNTGELFF

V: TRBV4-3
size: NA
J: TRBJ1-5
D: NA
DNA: TGCGCCAGCAGCCAAGATCTGTCAGGGGCATGGACTCAGCCCCAGCATTTT
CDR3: CASSQDLSGAWTQPQHF

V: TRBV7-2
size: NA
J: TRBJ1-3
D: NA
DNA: TGTGCCAGCAGCTTCCGTTCCACCATATATTTT
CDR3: CASSFRSTIYF

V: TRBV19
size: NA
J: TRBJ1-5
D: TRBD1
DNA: TGTGCCAGTAGTAAGGGACAGGGATCCAATGTGCCCCAGCATTTT
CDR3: CASSKGQGSNVPQHF

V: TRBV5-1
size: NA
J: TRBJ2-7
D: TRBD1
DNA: TGCGCCAGCAGTGGACAGGGTTGGTGGGAGCAGTACTTC
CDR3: CASSGQGWWEQYF

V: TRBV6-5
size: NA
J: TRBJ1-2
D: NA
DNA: TGTGCCAGCATCTCGGGGATCGGGGAAGGGGGCTACACCTTC
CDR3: CASISGIGEGGYTF

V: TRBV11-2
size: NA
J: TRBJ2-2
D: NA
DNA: TGTGCCAGCAGCTTAGGCACTTTGGGGGAGCTGTTTTTT
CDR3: CASSLGTLGELFF

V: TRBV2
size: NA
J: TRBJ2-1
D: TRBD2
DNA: TGTGCCAGCAGTGAACTAGCGGGGCTGAATGAGCAGTTCTTC
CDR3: CASSELAGLNEQFF

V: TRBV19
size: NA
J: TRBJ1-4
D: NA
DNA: TGTGCCAGTAAAACAGGGATGGCTGAAAAACTGTTTTTT
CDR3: CASKTGMAEKLFF